This T cell receptor (beta chain) was profiled in a study of cytomegalovirus exposure and HLA in healthy donors. Across the study: An earlier analysis found some 100 million unique TCR beta sequences from about 179 million T cells.

The PCR ran on 60 Vbeta and 13 Jbeta primers. Using immunoSEQ multiplex PCR, the repertoire was profiled, and TCRdb retains in-frame clones only, with some absent. Among tens of thousands of clones listed, approximately 70% were seen once. This receptor was taken from a man between 25 and 39 years old in good health and CMV-seronegative. Sequencing was performed on PBMCs.

The CDR3 sequence: CASSLDRQGLEQFF. Written as DNA, the CDR3 is TGCGCCAGCAGCTTGGACCGACAGGGATTAGAGCAGTTCTTC. This chain joins TRBV5-1 and TRBJ2-1; TRBD1 agrees at 7 bases. From germline, CDR1 is SGHRS and CDR2 YFSETQ. The CDR3 is 14 residues long. V shed 0 bases, J shed 10 bases, and the junction held 7 bases outside the gene matches.